The 7 T cell receptor beta chains listed next were all sequenced from one sample in a study of blood T cells in healthy people across ages. Next came a second PCR, run for about 6 to 11 cycles, which used a sample-barcoded 5' primer along with a J-beta primer mix. TCRdb independently ran MiXCR on the 5' RACE reads; one entry per CDR3 protein. The sample holds around 1,700,000 distinct CDR3 sequences; approximately 30% are singletons and the top ten take 6.5% to 8.5%. Input material: blood. These receptors were collected from a woman in her twenties or thirties in good health.

This clonotype has just a few counts. The chain recombines TRBV7-2 with TRBJ2-1; tentative D call: TRBD2 (5 bases). From germline, CDR1 is SGHTA and CDR2 FQGNSA. Trimming cost V 8 bases and J 4 bases, with 18 bases left between them. CDR3 size: 15 residues. The CDR3 DNA is TGTGCCAGCGGCCCCCCTGGACTCCTATACAATGAGCAGTTCTTC. Translating gives CASGPPGLLYNEQFF.

CDR3 residues: CASSLWQGFYNEQFF. CDR3 coding DNA: TGTGCCAGCAGTTTGTGGCAGGGTTTCTACAATGAGCAGTTCTTC. The chain couples TRBV27 to TRBJ2-1; tentatively, D is TRBD1 (5 bases). This CDR3 contains 15 residues. Germline CDR1 and CDR2: MNHEY and SMNVEV (reference sequence). Trimming took off 3 bases at V and 3 bases at J, with 12 bases between the two ends.

With respect to this clonotype: It may be a read error: a sequence one base away is much more abundant. The V gene is TRBV20-1, the J gene TRBJ2-1; 7 nucleotides align to TRBD2. TRBJ2-7 matches the DNA end more closely, so the J call is doubtful. CDR3 length equals 16 residues. Germline assignment: CDR1 DFQATT and CDR2 SNEGSKA (reference sequence). The CDR3 nucleotides read TGCAGTGCCGTACCCCATGGGGGGGAGAGACTATACGAGCAGTACTTC. It encodes CSAVPHGGERLYEQYF.

Worth noting for this clonotype: At one end the junction does not follow the germline gene, possibly because of a read error. This chain uses TRBV4-3 with TRBJ1-2; D is unclear. CDR1 and CDR2 (germline): LGHNA, YSLEER. This CDR3 has 13 residues. CDR3 DNA sequence: TGCGCCGGCAGCCAAGATTTGGAAGATGGCTACACCTTC. This sequence encodes CAGSQDLEDGYTF.

At least ten counts were recorded for this clonotype. The genes are TRBV5-6 and TRBJ1-5; perhaps TRBD1 as D (5 bases). Germline values: CDR1 SGHDT, CDR2 YYEEEE. V was clipped by 2 bases and J by 4 bases, with 19 bases between them. CDR3 size: 17 residues. The CDR3 DNA is TGTGCCAGCAGCTTTCTGGCAGGGTCTGGCTGGAATCAGCCCCAGCATTTT. It encodes CASSFLAGSGWNQPQHF. Full variable domain (remainder filled in from reference TRBV5-6 and TRBJ1-5): DAGVTQSPTHLIKTRGQQVTLRCSPKSGHDTVSWYQQALGQGPQFIFQYYEEEERQRGNFPDRFSGHQFPNYSSELNVNALLLGDSALYLCASSFLAGSGWNQPQHFGDGTRLSIL.

The chain is built from TRBV12-3 or TRBV12-4 and TRBJ1-1; D remains unclear. Deletions cut 6 bases from V and 5 bases from J, with 13 bases between. This CDR3 spans 13 amino acids. The CDR3 sequence: CASSPRGETEAFF. In DNA, the CDR3 is TGTGCCAGCAGCCCCCGGGGTGAAACTGAAGCTTTCTTT.

In its sample, this clonotype was seen a few times. The CDR3 bases are TGTGCCAGCTCACCACCGGGACAGGGTGTGTTCGGTGGCTACACCTTC. This gives the protein CASSPPGQGVFGGYTF. V and J are TRBV18 and TRBJ1-2; TRBD1 matches at 9 bases. V lost 0 bases and J lost 7; bases outside the gene matches: 9. Germline V lookup: CDR1 KGHSH, CDR2 LQKENI. The CDR3 is 16 amino acids. Full variable domain (missing parts from reference TRBV18 and TRBJ1-2): NAGVMQNPRHLVRRRGQEARLRCSPMKGHSHVYWYRQLPEEGLKFMVYLQKENIIDESGMPKERFSAEFPKEGPSILRIQQVVRGDSAAYFCASSPPGQGVFGGYTFGSGTRLTVV.